This T cell receptor beta chain is drawn from a study of CD4+ T cells in melanoma. Method: immunoSEQ multiplex PCR; TCRdb's copy keeps in-frame clones and lacks some. The repertoire holds more than 10,000 clones, with roughly 60% as singletons. Study-level findings and limits: A reported correlation linked neoantigen-specific CD4+ T cells to CD8+, macrophage and B cell function. In melanoma, neoantigen-specific CD4+ T cells reportedly differed in differentiation state.

A word on this clone: Its specificity is not known.

CDR3 length equals 13 residues. Trimming pared 2 bases from V and 2 bases from J, leaving 7 bases between. The germline CDR1 and CDR2 sequences are SGHRS and YFSETQ. This TCR derives from a human donor with melanoma. The material sequenced was cells from a culture (not recorded whether cultured in vitro). This rearrangement joins TRBV5-1 to TRBJ1-2; no firm D call. CDR3 amino acids: CASSLAANYGYTF. In DNA, the CDR3 is TGCGCCAGCAGCTTAGCGGCGAACTATGGCTACACCTTC.